The present TCR beta chain was sequenced within a study of CD8 T cells in ankylosing spondylitis. General study points: There was reportedly significant enrichment of clones that were disease-linked in matched ankylosing spondylitis synovial fluid.

Generation of TCR beta libraries employed quantitative 5'-RACE incorporating molecular barcodes. In TCRdb, the 5' RACE reads were re-called with MiXCR into one record per CDR3 protein. The sample shows about 89,000 distinct CDR3 sequences, around 30% of them seen only once. There are 14 residues in the CDR3. CDR1 is SGDLS, CDR2 YYNGEE, per germline. Trimming cost V 0 bases and J 2 bases, with 8 bases left between them. There are a few counts of this clonotype. What it recognizes is unknown. Sequenced sample: blood, either unsorted or a sorted T cell fraction (not recorded which). The source is a male donor with ankylosing spondylitis or in good health (not recorded which). The chain employs TRBV9 and TRBJ1-2; D is ambiguous. CDR3 DNA sequence: TGTGCCAGCAGCGTAGCTCTGAGCAACTATGGCTACACCTTC. Its protein is CASSVALSNYGYTF.